This TCR beta chain was captured by sequencing in a study of control samples from healthy donors and cancer patients. The V and J ends lost 4 bases and 10 bases, in that order; junction bases with no gene match: 5. The CDR3 consists of 13 residues. The V gene's germline CDR1 is SGHDT and CDR2 YYEEEE. Generated by immunoSEQ multiplex PCR, the TCRdb table keeps only in-frame clones and is missing some. The table has 50,000 to 65,000 clones, approximately 90% seen once. This receptor was identified in a man aged 30 to 45 with colorectal cancer. The material sequenced was PBMCs. J is TRBJ2-1 and V is TRBV5-6; the match to TRBD1 covers 10 bases. The CDR3 bases are TGTGCCAGCAGCCGGGACAGGGGTAACGAGCAGTTCTTC. Protein: CASSRDRGNEQFF.